Below, 27 T cell receptor beta chains from the same sample are listed, as sequenced in a study of cytomegalovirus exposure and HLA in healthy donors (dated by TCRdb to 2017 to 2019). Receptor amplification or capture employed the immunoSEQ multiplex PCR assay. For the multiplex PCR, a mixture combining 60 forward primers for TCR Vbeta segments and 13 reverse primers for TCR Jbeta segments was used. Drawn from immuneACCESS, this table holds only the in-frame rearrangements with V and J called that TCRdb kept. Clones are partly lost; checked studies trace under half to an unresolved V gene and leave the rest unexplained. This sample lists more than 85,000 clones; 76% were detected once. The ten largest make up about an eighth of the sample. Specimen: PBMCs. The origin of the receptors is a man aged 25 to 40 in good health and CMV-seropositive.

This chain links TRBV29-1 with TRBJ2-3, with 15 bases fitting TRBD2. V lost 3 bases, J lost 6 bases, and 10 bases stayed unmatched. CDR3 size: 17 residues. The V gene's germline CDR1 is SQVTM and CDR2 ANQGSEA. CDR3 sequence (DNA): TGCAGCGTTGAGGCCTGGACTAGCGGGGGGGCCGGGGATACGCAGTATTTT. It encodes CSVEAWTSGGAGDTQYF.

This chain links TRBV28 with TRBJ2-3; 9 nucleotides line up with TRBD2. Germline V gives CDR1 MDHEN, CDR2 SYDVKM. With V trimmed by 1 base and J by 2 bases, 16 bases remained unmatched. This CDR3 spans 20 amino acids. The DNA for the CDR3 is TGTGCCAGCAGTTTATACGGTAGCGGGGGAGGGGTTGAGTTCACAGATACGCAGTATTTT. This translates into CASSLYGSGGGVEFTDTQYF.

V usage is TRBV29-1 and J usage is TRBJ2-3; D gene uncertain. V gave up 3 bases and J gave up 6 bases, with 13 bases separating them. Germline V gives CDR1 SQVTM, CDR2 ANQGSEA. The CDR3 extends over 13 amino acids. The CDR3 DNA sequence: TGCAGCGTTGATGGTCTAGGCGCGGATACGCAGTATTTT. Protein product: CSVDGLGADTQYF.

The chain joins TRBV9 to TRBJ2-1; D may be TRBD1 (7 bases). Trimming took 3 bases from V and 10 from J, leaving 26 bases between them. Germline V lookup: CDR1 SGDLS, CDR2 YYNGEE. The CDR3 has 17 amino acids. The CDR3 region has the DNA TGTGCCAGCAGCGAAGAGGAGGGGGCAATTTTGCGCACCGAGCAGTTCTTC. This sequence encodes CASSEEEGAILRTEQFF.

This chain uses TRBV29-1 with TRBJ2-2; 8 bases match TRBD1. The CDR3 is 14 residues long. J gave up 5 bases and V 4 bases, and 6 bases lay outside the gene matches. The germline V gene has CDR1 SQVTM and CDR2 ANQGSEA. The CDR3 DNA reads TGCAGCGTTGGATTCAGGGGGCGGACCGGGGAGCTGTTTTTT. Translation: CSVGFRGRTGELFF.

As regards this clone: The junction differs from germline at one of its ends, possibly a read error. The chain has TRBV6-5 and TRBJ1-2; D is perhaps TRBD1 (6 bases). CDR1 is MNHEY, CDR2 SVGAGI, per germline. The CDR3 extends over 15 amino acids. CDR3 in amino acids: CASSYSGQPNYGYTF. CDR3 nucleotide sequence: TGTGCCAGCAGCTACTCCGGACAGCCTAACTATGGCTACACCTTC.

There are a few counts of this clone. The V and J genes are TRBV7-8 and TRBJ1-1; possibly TRBD1 for D (6 bases). This CDR3 contains 16 residues. The V gene's germline CDR1 is SGHVS and CDR2 FQNEAQ. Trimming cost V 4 bases and J 1 base, with 16 bases left between them. The CDR3 DNA is TGTGCCAGCAGCTCGGGGGGAACAGGGACGAACACTGAAGCTTTCTTT. Translated, it gives CASSSGGTGTNTEAFF.

This chain links TRBV6-5 with TRBJ2-3, with 9 bases lining up with TRBD1. The J segment lost 6 bases and the V segment lost 9 bases, leaving 7 bases of the junction unmatched. Germline loops: CDR1 MNHEY, CDR2 SVGAGI. This CDR3 is built from 13 residues. CDR3 sequence: CASRDRELDTQYF. DNA for the CDR3: TGTGCCAGTCGGGACAGGGAATTGGATACGCAGTATTTT.

This clone came up a few times. V is TRBV28 and J is TRBJ1-5; D unresolved. V shed 3 bases and J shed 0 bases, with 6 bases lying between them. CDR3 length equals 14 residues. Germline lookup yields CDR1 MDHEN and CDR2 SYDVKM. The CDR3, as DNA: TGTGCCAGCAGTTTCGGGGATAGCAATCAGCCCCAGCATTTT. Translating gives CASSFGDSNQPQHF.

This clone was seen only once. The CDR3 protein is CASGVGAYEQYF. CDR3 DNA sequence: TGTGCCAGCGGTGTGGGGGCGTACGAGCAGTACTTC. The rearrangement uses TRBV27 and TRBJ2-7; the D gene is possibly TRBD1 (6 bases). The V gene lost 8 bases and the J gene lost 4 bases, with 12 bases spanning the gap. Germline CDR1 reads MNHEY; CDR2 reads SMNVEV (reference sequence). This CDR3 comprises 12 residues.

This clone was seen more than once but under ten times. This specimen includes other DNA sequences encoding the same CDR3. This chain joins TRBV4-3 and TRBJ1-3; 8 nucleotides match TRBD1. The CDR3 is 14 amino acids. CDR1 and CDR2 (germline): LGHNA, YSLEER. V dropped 3 bases and J dropped 4; count of bases not matched to a gene: 2. This CDR3 reads CASSQGTGGNTIYF. The DNA for the CDR3 is TGCGCCAGCAGCCAGGGGACAGGCGGAAACACCATATATTTT.

The V gene is TRBV25-1, the J gene TRBJ2-2; no clear D. The CDR3 runs 12 residues. V lost 4 bases, J lost 5 bases, and 5 bases lay in between. The germline V gene has CDR1 MGHDK and CDR2 SYGVNS. The CDR3 region is CASSAVTGELFF. The CDR3, as DNA: TGTGCCAGCAGTGCCGTTACCGGGGAGCTGTTTTTT. The variable domain in full, with the rest retrieved from reference TRBV25-1 and TRBJ2-2, is EADIYQTPRYLVIGTGKKITLECSQTMGHDKMYWYQQDPGMELHLIHYSYGVNSTEKGDLSSESTVSRIRTEHFPLTLESARPSHTSQYLCASSAVTGELFFGEGSRLTVL.

The genes are TRBV19 and TRBJ2-7, with 9 nucleotides matching TRBD1. With V trimmed by 4 bases and J by 1 base, 5 bases remained unmatched. This CDR3 is built from 15 residues. Looked up from germline, CDR1 is LNHDA and CDR2 is SQIVND (reference sequence). DNA for the CDR3: TGTGCCAGTAGTAACCCCGGGACAGGGTCCTACGAGCAGTACTTC. Protein product: CASSNPGTGSYEQYF.

The V gene is TRBV19, the J gene TRBJ1-2, with TRBD1 identical over 9 bases. Germline assignment: CDR1 LNHDA and CDR2 SQIVND (reference sequence). V shed 6 bases and J 4 bases; nucleotides not matched to a gene: 3. The CDR3 is 13 amino acids. In DNA form, the CDR3 reads TGTGCCAGTAGGACAGGGGGTAGCTATGGCTACACCTTC. Residues: CASRTGGSYGYTF.

This clone appeared a few times. The rearrangement joins TRBV18 to TRBJ2-7, with 11 bases that match TRBD1. Germline CDR1 and CDR2: KGHSH and LQKENI. Trimming at V came to 3 bases and at J to 2 bases, leaving 9 bases not matched to a gene. The CDR3 has 17 amino acids. The CDR3 DNA follows: TGTGCCAGCTCACCCCCCGGTATGGACAGGGGGCCCTACGAGCAGTACTTC. Translation: CASSPPGMDRGPYEQYF.

This clone was counted between two and nine times. V and J are TRBV6-6 and TRBJ2-7; a weak D match, TRBD2 (7 bases). Trimming shortened V by 2 bases and J by 7 bases, and 15 bases separated the two germline ends. Germline V lookup: CDR1 MNHNY, CDR2 SVGAGI (reference sequence). There are 14 residues in the CDR3. The CDR3 region is CASSYAGALGEQYF. The CDR3 DNA reads as TGTGCCAGCAGTTACGCGGGGGCCCTGGGAGAGCAGTACTTC.

This chain uses TRBV5-1 with TRBJ2-6, with D tentatively TRBD1 (5 bases). CDR1 SGHRS and CDR2 YFSETQ come from the germline V gene. Trimming removed 1 base from V and 4 bases from J, with 15 bases in between. The CDR3 length is 17 residues. The CDR3 is CASSLLAGPSGANVLTF. The CDR3 DNA reads as TGCGCCAGCAGCTTGTTAGCAGGGCCCTCCGGGGCCAACGTCCTGACTTTC.

V is TRBV5-1 and J is TRBJ1-2, with 8 bases identical to TRBD1. In germline, CDR1 is SGHRS, CDR2 YFSETQ. This CDR3 is 13 amino acids long. V was pared by 0 bases and J by 8 bases, with 3 bases of the junction left unmatched. Here the CDR3 reads CASSLEGTGGYTF. The CDR3 region has the DNA TGCGCCAGCAGCTTGGAGGGGACAGGAGGCTACACCTTC.

This clone was seen more than once but under ten times. This rearrangement joins TRBV30 to TRBJ1-2, with a weak D call TRBD1 (6 bases). Germline V lookup: CDR1 GTSNPN, CDR2 SVGIG (reference sequence). CDR3 size: 14 residues. V was shortened by 2 bases and J by 1 base, with 11 bases between the two germline ends. The CDR3 DNA sequence: TGTGCCTGGAGTAAGGACAGATTTAACTATGGCTACACCTTC. Protein: CAWSKDRFNYGYTF.

J is TRBJ2-5 and V is TRBV11-2; 11 nucleotides line up with TRBD1. TRBJ2-7 explains the end of the DNA better; the J call may be wrong. The CDR3 length is 17 residues. CDR1 and CDR2 (germline): SGHAT, FQNNGV. The CDR3 sequence is CASSSSARDRGTGEQYF. The DNA of the CDR3 is TGTGCCAGCAGCTCCTCCGCCCGGGACAGGGGGACGGGCGAGCAGTACTTC.

CDR3 protein: CASSPTGSTGYTF. The CDR3 nucleotides read TGCGCCAGCAGCCCGACAGGGTCTACTGGCTACACCTTC. The rearrangement uses TRBV5-1 and TRBJ1-2; 7 bases align to TRBD1. The CDR3 totals 13 residues. Germline CDR1 reads SGHRS; CDR2 reads YFSETQ. J gave up 7 bases and V 4 bases, and 7 bases lay outside the gene matches.

The chain recombines TRBV7-9 with TRBJ2-5; D gene uncertain. Germline-derived CDR1 and CDR2 are SEHNR and FQNEAQ (reference sequence). V was clipped by 0 bases and J by 5 bases, with 4 bases between them. There are 12 residues in the CDR3. The chain's CDR3 is CASSLARETQYF. CDR3 DNA: TGTGCCAGCAGCTTAGCGCGGGAGACCCAGTACTTC.

The V and J genes are TRBV7-8 and TRBJ2-1, with 9 bases fitting TRBD2. The V segment lost 6 bases and the J segment 4 bases; nucleotides outside the gene matches: 13. The CDR3 length is 17 residues. The germline CDR1 and CDR2 sequences are SGHVS and FQNEAQ. The CDR3 protein is CASRPEGAGGPYNEQFF. For the CDR3, the DNA is TGTGCCAGCAGGCCAGAAGGCGCGGGGGGGCCGTACAATGAGCAGTTCTTC.

The rearrangement uses TRBV11-2 and TRBJ1-4; D is possibly TRBD1 (6 bases). Trimming stripped 4 bases from V and 5 bases from J, with 11 bases between. The germline V gene encodes CDR1 SGHAT and CDR2 FQNNGV. The CDR3 totals 14 residues. CDR3 in amino acids: CASSSDRLNEKLFF. In nucleotides, the CDR3 is TGTGCCAGCAGCTCAGACAGGCTGAATGAAAAACTGTTTTTT.

This chain uses TRBV7-6 with TRBJ1-1; TRBD1 agrees at 7 bases. Germline loops: CDR1 SGHVS, CDR2 FNYEAQ. With 5 bases clipped from V and 4 bases from J, the junction kept 4 bases outside the gene matches. This CDR3 has 13 residues. The CDR3 loop reads CASSVGQATEAFF. The DNA of the CDR3 is TGTGCCAGCAGCGTAGGACAGGCCACTGAAGCTTTCTTT.

The chain carries TRBV28 and TRBJ2-1; perhaps TRBD2 as D (6 bases). Germline CDR1 reads MDHEN; CDR2 reads SYDVKM. The CDR3 has 15 amino acids. Trimming stripped 6 bases from V and 6 bases from J, with 18 bases between. CDR3 protein: CASRDRAGFGNEQFF. CDR3 sequence (DNA): TGTGCCAGCAGGGATCGGGCGGGGTTCGGCAATGAGCAGTTCTTC.

This clone was counted once. The chain is built from TRBV10-3 and TRBJ2-1, with 10 bases fitting TRBD1. The CDR3 covers 16 residues. The J segment lost 8 bases and the V segment lost 2 bases, leaving 9 bases of the junction unmatched. Germline V gene sequence: CDR1 ENHRY, CDR2 SYGVKD. CDR3 DNA sequence: TGTGCCATCAGTGAGGCGACAGGGGGCATCGGGGATGAGCAGTTCTTC. It specifies CAISEATGGIGDEQFF.